A selection of T cell receptor beta chains follows, all from one sample in a study of Graves' ophthalmopathy and Graves' hyperthyroidism. MiXCR, applied by TCRdb to the multiplex PCR reads, yields one record per CDR3 protein. The repertoire holds 660,000 or so distinct CDR3 sequences, about two fifths seen once, with about 3.3% in the top ten. The sample taken for sequencing was peripheral blood. The receptors stem from an adult man with Graves' ophthalmopathy. The CDR3 runs from the conserved cysteine through the conserved F or W. A D gene is named only where the DNA matches it firmly.

j_call	v_call	d_call	cdr3_aa
TRBJ2-5	TRBV2	TRBD1	CASSEATGGAETQYF
TRBJ1-1	TRBV29-1	NA	CSVEGTSDTEAFF
TRBJ1-3	TRBV4-1	NA	CASSQGLTGGNTIYF
TRBJ2-2	TRBV29-1	NA	CSVPNILNTGELFF
TRBJ2-7	TRBV2	NA	CASSPSPLEFEYEQYF
TRBJ1-1	TRBV10-3	NA	CASSLGFAAFF
TRBJ1-5	TRBV7-9	NA	CASSWSSWNQPQHF
TRBJ1-5	TRBV15	NA	CATSRNRGRTHQPQHF
TRBJ1-4	TRBV27	NA	CASMGFGLNEKLFF
TRBJ1-2	TRBV6-5	NA	CASSPDITNGYTF
TRBJ1-5	TRBV9	TRBD1	CASRSPGQGGEKPQHF
TRBJ1-1	TRBV4-1	NA	CASSQVPRLNNTEAFF
TRBJ1-2	TRBV19	NA	CASIGDRGYYGYTF
TRBJ1-2	TRBV4-1	NA	CASSPLVGDGYTF
TRBJ1-1	TRBV12-3/TRBV12-4	NA	CASSLGLRTEAFF
TRBJ2-2	TRBV9	TRBD2	CASSTGAGPNTGELFF
TRBJ1-2	TRBV7-9	NA	CASSQDWAATHSFDGYTF
TRBJ2-5	TRBV10-3	TRBD2	CAIGQGLGEETQYF
TRBJ1-2	TRBV20-1	TRBD1	CSGRQGAKYGYTF
TRBJ2-7	TRBV5-6	TRBD1	CASRTGEQYF
TRBJ2-7	TRBV14	TRBD2	CASSQDLPLAGGLGEQYF
TRBJ1-1	TRBV10-3	NA	CAISPQGINTEAFF
TRBJ2-3	TRBV10-3	NA	CAIYSVNIDTQYF
TRBJ2-7	TRBV7-9	NA	CASSPTTGAYEQYF